This T cell receptor (beta chain) originates from a study of T cells expressing NK-cell markers. About the study: There were seven HCMV-seropositive donors and one seronegative donor among the eight sequenced.

It was by 5'RACE template switching with UMIs that TCR beta cDNA was made. TCRdb derives one entry per CDR3 protein from the 5' RACE reads, leaving out DNA. In total, the table holds 200,000 to 300,000 distinct CDR3 sequences. The CDR3 runs to 12 residues. Germline CDR1 and CDR2: MNHEY and SVGEGT. This chain joins TRBV6-2 or TRBV6-3 and TRBJ2-3. Sequenced input: blood T cells: a sorted CD56 or NKG2C T cell subset, CD4+ or CD8+ T cells, or bulk PBMC T cells (not recorded which). This clonotype originated in a man aged 18 to 29 in good health. CDR3 loop: CASSLNSATQYF.